This entry lists 31 T cell receptor beta chains sequenced from one sample in a study of T cell responses to AZD1222 COVID-19 vaccine. Profiled with immunoSEQ multiplex PCR; TCRdb holds only in-frame clones, not every one. The sample shows about 120,000 clones, around 85% of them seen only once. This material consisted of peripheral blood, taken on day 0 of AZD1222 vaccination. The source of these receptors is an adult in good health.

This sequence joins TRBV5-1 and TRBJ1-2; weak D call: TRBD1 (5 bases). The V gene's germline CDR1 is SGHRS and CDR2 YFSETQ. The V gene lost 4 bases and the J gene lost 3 bases, with 16 bases spanning the gap. The CDR3 length is 15 residues. CDR3 in amino acids: CASSQGSSSDYGYTF. The CDR3 nucleotides read TGCGCCAGCAGCCAGGGCAGTTCCTCAGACTATGGCTACACCTTC.

The gene calls are TRBV6-4 and TRBJ1-2; TRBD1 agrees at 8 bases. The CDR3 contains 14 residues. Per germline, CDR1 MRHNA and CDR2 SNTAGT. V trimming: 6 bases; J trimming: 2 bases; junction bases outside the gene matches: 5. The DNA of the CDR3 is TGTGCCAGCAGGACAGGGGATCGCAACTATGGCTACACCTTC. It encodes CASRTGDRNYGYTF.

The chain employs TRBV3-1 (or the pseudogene TRBV3-2) and TRBJ2-1, with D possibly being TRBD2 (6 bases). CDR3 length: 15 residues. V dropped 0 bases and J dropped 6 bases, with 12 bases sitting between them. Germline CDR1 reads LGHDT; CDR2 reads YNNKEL (reference sequence). As DNA, the CDR3 is TGTGCCAGCAGCCAAGAGCGAGTAGCGGCCAATGAGCAGTTCTTC. It translates to CASSQERVAANEQFF.

This chain joins TRBV5-1 and TRBJ2-1; 7 bases map to TRBD2. Germline V CDR1 and CDR2: SGHRS, YFSETQ. This CDR3 is built from 15 residues. Trimming at V came to 0 bases and at J to 2 bases, leaving 2 bases not matched to a gene. This chain's CDR3 is CASSLVSGTYNEQFF. In DNA, the CDR3 is TGCGCCAGCAGCTTGGTCAGCGGGACCTACAATGAGCAGTTCTTC.

This chain uses TRBV27 with TRBJ1-5, with 11 bases identical to TRBD1. Germline V gives CDR1 MNHEY, CDR2 SMNVEV (reference sequence). V gave up 5 bases and J gave up 1 base; unmatched junction bases: 10. The CDR3 consists of 18 residues. The CDR3 protein is CASSPLGQGAPSNQPQHF. As DNA, the CDR3 is TGTGCCAGCAGTCCCCTCGGACAGGGGGCTCCCAGCAATCAGCCCCAGCATTTT.

The chain uses TRBV30 and TRBJ1-5; D is unclear. Trimming left V 6 bases short and J 2 bases short, with 17 bases between. The CDR3 extends over 15 amino acids. Per germline, CDR1 GTSNPN and CDR2 SVGIG (reference sequence). This chain's CDR3 is CACQEEGGGNQPQHF. The DNA for the CDR3 is TGTGCCTGCCAGGAGGAGGGCGGGGGCAATCAGCCCCAGCATTTT. Using reference TRBV30 and TRBJ1-5 for the parts outside the CDR3, the full variable domain is SQTIHQWPATLVQPVGSPLSLECTVEGTSNPNLYWYRQAAGRGLQLLFYSVGIGQISSEVPQNLSASRPQDRQFILSSKKLLLSDSGFYLCACQEEGGGNQPQHFGDGTRLSIL.

Turning to this clone: This sample also contains other DNA sequences that code for the same CDR3. V gene TRBV20-1 combines with J gene TRBJ2-5; D gene ambiguous. Germline CDR1 and CDR2: DFQATT and SNEGSKA (reference sequence). V shed 3 bases and J shed 2 bases, with 1 base lying between them. CDR3 size: 10 residues. The CDR3 is CSARQETQYF. The CDR3 coding sequence is TGCAGTGCTAGGCAAGAGACCCAGTACTTC.

The chain combines TRBV5-1 with TRBJ1-2; D possibly corresponds to TRBD1 (6 bases). The CDR3 totals 14 residues. Germline-derived CDR1 and CDR2 are SGHRS and YFSETQ. Trimming shortened V by 4 bases and J by 5 bases, and 15 bases separated the two germline ends. Here the CDR3 reads CASSTGQLPYGYTF. CDR3 bases: TGCGCCAGCAGCACCGGACAGCTTCCTTATGGCTACACCTTC. The variable domain in full, completed from reference TRBV5-1 and TRBJ1-2, reads KAGVTQTPRYLIKTRGQQVTLSCSPISGHRSVSWYQQTPGQGLQFLFEYFSETQRNKGNFPGRFSGRQFSNSRSEMNVSTLELGDSALYLCASSTGQLPYGYTFGSGTRLTVV.

The chain is built from TRBV6-5 and TRBJ2-7; a possible D gene is TRBD2 (5 bases). The germline gives CDR1 MNHEY, CDR2 SVGAGI. The V end lost 7 bases, the J end lost 7 bases, and 20 bases lay between the germline ends. The CDR3 is 14 residues long. The CDR3 here is CASTPEGKEREQYF. The CDR3 DNA follows: TGTGCCAGCACCCCCGAGGGAAAGGAACGTGAGCAGTACTTC.

The rearrangement links TRBV14 to TRBJ1-1; D is unclear. V was trimmed by 0 bases and J by 5 bases, leaving 10 bases between them. There are 14 residues in the CDR3. Germline V gene data show CDR1 as SGHDN and CDR2 as FVKESK. The CDR3: CASSQDRVRTEAFF. The CDR3 DNA sequence: TGTGCCAGCAGCCAAGATAGGGTCAGGACTGAAGCTTTCTTT.

This chain links TRBV10-2 with TRBJ2-7; 14 bases line up with TRBD2. Germline lookup yields CDR1 WSHSY and CDR2 SAAADI. After removal of 5 bases from V and 6 bases from J, the junction contained 3 bases not matched to a gene. The CDR3 covers 14 residues. CDR3 sequence: CASSLTSGRGEQYF. As DNA, the CDR3 is TGCGCCAGCAGTCTGACTAGCGGGAGGGGCGAGCAGTACTTC.

The chain combines TRBV7-2 with TRBJ2-7; 10 bases match TRBD2. The J segment lost 0 bases and the V segment lost 1 base, leaving 3 bases of the junction unmatched. This CDR3 region has 16 residues. CDR1 and CDR2 (germline): SGHTA, FQGNSA. The CDR3 DNA is TGTGCCAGCAGCTTAGTGGCTAGCGGGAGCTCCTACGAGCAGTACTTC. Translating gives CASSLVASGSSYEQYF.

The CDR3 sequence: CASMSPSSYEQYF. The CDR3 nucleotides read TGTGCCAGTATGTCCCCGAGCTCCTACGAGCAGTACTTC. This chain joins TRBV19 and TRBJ2-7; D gene unclear. V was pared by 7 bases and J by 0 bases, with 10 bases between. Germline V gene lookup returns CDR1 LNHDA and CDR2 SQIVND (reference sequence). This CDR3 is built from 13 residues. The variable domain in full, completed from reference TRBV19 and TRBJ2-7, reads DGGITQSPKYLFRKEGQNVTLSCEQNLNHDAMYWYRQDPGQGLRLIYYSQIVNDFQKGDIAEGYSVSREKKESFPLTVTSAQKNPTAFYLCASMSPSSYEQYFGPGTRLTVT.

The chain combines TRBV28 with TRBJ2-7; D remains ambiguous. Germline CDR1 is MDHEN and CDR2 is SYDVKM. This CDR3 is built from 12 residues. V gave up 2 bases and J gave up 3 bases, with 5 bases separating them. The CDR3 nucleotides are TGTGCCAGCAGTTTAGGGGTCTACGAGCAGTACTTC. Translating gives CASSLGVYEQYF.

This clone was observed a few times. This chain links TRBV2 with TRBJ1-5; D is unclear. The V end was cut by 6 bases, the J end by 7 bases, with 16 bases between. The CDR3 length is 14 residues. Germline lookup yields CDR1 SNHLY and CDR2 FYNNEI. Here the CDR3 DNA reads TGTGCCAGCAGCCAGGACGTAAGGGAACAGCCCCAGCATTTT. It yields the protein CASSQDVREQPQHF.

The gene calls are TRBV19 and TRBJ2-3; TRBD1 matches at 10 bases. Per the germline V gene, CDR1 is LNHDA and CDR2 is SQIVND (reference sequence). This CDR3 has 15 amino acids. V lost 1 base to trimming and J lost 5 bases; unmatched junction nucleotides: 3. This chain's CDR3 is CASSIGTGGVDTQYF. CDR3 nucleotide sequence: TGTGCCAGTAGTATAGGGACAGGGGGGGTAGATACGCAGTATTTT.

A few counts support this clone. This chain uses TRBV15 with TRBJ2-1; 7 bases are a match to TRBD2. CDR3 length: 18 amino acids. J lost 0 bases, V lost 1 base, and 9 bases had no gene match. Germline V gives CDR1 LNHNV, CDR2 YYDKDF (reference sequence). The CDR3 coding sequence is TGTGCCACCAGCAGAGTCAGAGGAGCGGGGAGCTCCTACAATGAGCAGTTCTTC. This translates into CATSRVRGAGSSYNEQFF.

V gene TRBV28 combines with J gene TRBJ1-5; 8 bases are shared with TRBD1. The CDR3 contains 16 residues. The ends lost 5 bases at V and 0 bases at J; junction bases unmatched: 6. Germline assignment: CDR1 MDHEN and CDR2 SYDVKM. The CDR3 sequence: CASSTGQAVSNQPQHF. CDR3 DNA sequence: TGTGCCAGCAGTACGGGACAGGCGGTTAGCAATCAGCCCCAGCATTTT.

The chain employs TRBV15 and TRBJ2-1; D is possibly TRBD1 (6 bases). Germline V lookup: CDR1 LNHNV, CDR2 YYDKDF (reference sequence). This CDR3 spans 16 amino acids. V lost 0 bases, J lost 5 bases, and 14 bases lay in between. For the CDR3, the DNA is TGTGCCACCAGCAGAGAGCGAGGGGACAAGAACAATGAGCAGTTCTTC. Protein: CATSRERGDKNNEQFF. The entire variable domain, with the rest obtained from reference TRBV15 and TRBJ2-1, is as follows: DAMVIQNPRYQVTQFGKPVTLSCSQTLNHNVMYWYQQKSSQAPKLLFHYYDKDFNNEADTPDNFQSRRPNTSFCFLDIRSPGLGDTAMYLCATSRERGDKNNEQFFGPGTRLTVL.

This chain joins TRBV7-3 and TRBJ1-6; weak D call: TRBD1 (5 bases). V lost 2 bases and J lost 7, with 15 bases in between. Germline CDR1 reads SGHTA; CDR2 reads FQGTGA. This CDR3 has 16 amino acids. CDR3 region: CASSLGRLGGNSPLHF. The CDR3 bases are TGTGCCAGCAGCTTAGGGCGGCTGGGGGGAAATTCACCCCTCCACTTT.

The chain employs TRBV19 and TRBJ2-5, with D perhaps matching TRBD2 (5 bases). The CDR3 covers 13 residues. Germline CDR1 and CDR2: LNHDA and SQIVND (reference sequence). Between the trimmed V and J ends, which lost 3 bases and 1 base, there was a span of 6 bases. The CDR3 sequence: CASSMRAQETQYF. CDR3 bases: TGTGCCAGTAGTATGCGGGCCCAAGAGACCCAGTACTTC.

Only one count was recorded for this clone. The rearrangement links TRBV10-1 to TRBJ1-1; 7 bases match TRBD1. The V gene end was trimmed by 6 bases and the J gene end by 2 bases; junction bases not matched to a gene: 9. The CDR3 sequence is 15 residues long. CDR1 is WNHNN and CDR2 is SYGVQD in the germline V gene (reference sequence). The CDR3 loop reads CASSAKRQGNTEAFF. The DNA of the CDR3 is TGCGCCAGCAGCGCTAAGAGACAGGGAAACACTGAAGCTTTCTTT.

The V and J genes are TRBV29-1 and TRBJ2-3; D is unresolved. The germline V gene encodes CDR1 SQVTM and CDR2 ANQGSEA. Trimming cost V 4 bases and J 2 bases, with 10 bases left between them. The CDR3 is 13 residues long. CDR3 nucleotide sequence: TGCAGCGTTGCTGGCAGATACACAGATACGCAGTATTTT. Translation: CSVAGRYTDTQYF.

J is TRBJ1-2 and V is TRBV30, with 9 nucleotides matching TRBD1. J gave up 8 bases and V 3 bases, and 10 bases lay outside the gene matches. CDR1 is GTSNPN, CDR2 SVGIG, per germline (reference sequence). The CDR3 has 14 residues. The CDR3 DNA reads TGTGCCTGGAGCGACATCGGGACAGGGAGCGGCTACACCTTC. It translates to CAWSDIGTGSGYTF.

The chain is built from TRBV18 and TRBJ1-2, with D perhaps matching TRBD1 (6 bases). The V gene's germline CDR1 is KGHSH and CDR2 LQKENI. The V end lost 3 bases, the J end lost 6 bases, and 14 bases lay between the germline ends. The length of the CDR3 is 14 residues. CDR3 nucleotides: TGTGCCAGCTCACCCCGGACCGAGGGGGATGGCTACACCTTC. Residues: CASSPRTEGDGYTF.

This clone came up once. V is TRBV7-3 and J is TRBJ2-2; 11 nucleotides align to TRBD2. The V and J ends lost 5 bases and 4 bases, in that order; junction bases with no gene match: 3. CDR3 size: 15 residues. Germline assignment: CDR1 SGHTA and CDR2 FQGTGA. This chain's CDR3 is CASSHLAGGTGELFF. The CDR3, as DNA: TGTGCCAGCAGCCATCTAGCGGGAGGCACCGGGGAGCTGTTTTTT.

The rearrangement joins TRBV19 to TRBJ1-2; D remains unclear. CDR3 size: 13 residues. V gave up 9 bases and J gave up 0 bases, with 11 bases separating them. CDR1 LNHDA and CDR2 SQIVND come from the germline V gene (reference sequence). In nucleotides, the CDR3 is TGTGCCAGCCAGGACGGTCCTAACTATGGCTACACCTTC. This translates into CASQDGPNYGYTF.

The rearrangement joins TRBV5-1 to TRBJ2-1; 7 bases fit TRBD2. After removal of 3 bases from V and 1 base from J, the junction contained 4 bases not matched to a gene. The CDR3 spans 15 residues. Germline lookup yields CDR1 SGHRS and CDR2 YFSETQ. CDR3 nucleotides: TGCGCCAGCAGCTCCCTAGCGGCTTCCTACAATGAGCAGTTCTTC. As protein: CASSSLAASYNEQFF.

The rearrangement uses TRBV24-1 and TRBJ2-3; 11 bases line up with TRBD2. The V gene end was trimmed by 3 bases and the J gene end by 2 bases; junction bases not matched to a gene: 6. Germline CDR1 is KGHDR and CDR2 is SFDVKD. The CDR3 contains 17 residues. The CDR3 coding sequence is TGTGCCACCAGTGATCCAACTAGCGGGAGTGCCACAGATACGCAGTATTTT. Encoded protein: CATSDPTSGSATDTQYF.

The chain recombines TRBV23-1 with TRBJ2-1, with D unclear. TRBV23-1 is marked as an open reading frame, function uncertain. V shed 4 bases and J shed 3 bases, with 19 bases lying between them. The CDR3 runs to 17 residues. CDR3 loop: CASSLVRRSLGYNEQFF. The DNA for the CDR3 is TGCGCCAGCAGTCTCGTCAGGCGTTCGTTAGGCTACAATGAGCAGTTCTTC.

V and J are TRBV27 and TRBJ1-6; D is perhaps TRBD1 (6 bases). The CDR3 has 15 amino acids. Germline assignment: CDR1 MNHEY and CDR2 SMNVEV (reference sequence). The V end was cut by 3 bases, the J end by 7 bases, with 13 bases between. CDR3 sequence reads: CASSFEGGGNSPLHF. In DNA form, the CDR3 reads TGTGCCAGCAGTTTTGAGGGGGGGGGAAATTCACCCCTCCACTTT.